Presented here are 19 T cell receptor beta chains from one specimen sequenced in a study of T-cell reconstitution after alpha-beta-depleted transplantation in children. This sample's TCRbeta library carried unique molecular identifier barcodes. TCRdb re-called the PCR reads with MiXCR, one entry per CDR3 protein. The sample records 420,000 or so distinct CDR3 sequences, roughly a tenth being singletons. The material was PBMCs from the stem cell graft donor, obtained from the stem cell graft. The source is a human donor who donated a stem cell graft to a child with acute myeloid leukemia.

Worth noting for this clonotype: A single base separates this from a much larger clone, so it may be a read error. This sequence joins TRBV6-2 or TRBV6-3 and TRBJ1-5; D is unresolved. Germline V gives CDR1 MNHEY, CDR2 SVGEGT. CDR3 length: 15 amino acids. The V and J ends lost 6 bases and 3 bases respectively, with 15 bases between them. This chain's CDR3 is CASSQEVVDNQPQHF. CDR3 coding DNA: TGTGCCAGCAGCCAGGAGGTCGTAGACAATCAGCCCCAGCATTTT.

This clonotype turned up a few times. This chain connects TRBV5-1 to TRBJ1-1; possibly TRBD1 for D (6 bases). Germline-derived CDR1 and CDR2 are SGHRS and YFSETQ. The CDR3 consists of 14 residues. V shed 4 bases and J shed 2 bases, with 12 bases lying between them. CDR3 bases: TGCGCCAGCAGCCGGACAGCTACTAACACTGAAGCTTTCTTT. Its translation: CASSRTATNTEAFF.

Many counts were recorded for this clonotype. V is TRBV20-1 and J is TRBJ2-6, with 7 bases aligning to TRBD1. With 4 bases clipped from V and 4 bases from J, the junction kept 16 bases outside the gene matches. Germline-derived CDR1 and CDR2 are DFQATT and SNEGSKA (reference sequence). The CDR3 is 18 amino acids. The CDR3 spells CSATRNTGALAGANVLTF. The CDR3 bases are TGCAGTGCTACTCGAAACACAGGGGCGCTTGCCGGGGCCAACGTCCTGACTTTC.

This clonotype was picked up a small number of times. V usage is TRBV20-1 and J usage is TRBJ2-3; D unresolved. This CDR3 is 13 amino acids long. Trimming shortened V by 3 bases and J by 1 base, and 8 bases separated the two germline ends. Germline values: CDR1 DFQATT, CDR2 SNEGSKA (reference sequence). CDR3 nucleotide sequence: TGCAGTGCTAGTTCTGTGGGCACAGATACGCAGTATTTT. Translated, it gives CSASSVGTDTQYF.

The CDR3 region has the DNA TGTGCCAGCAGTTTAGCGGGAGTAGCCAAAAACATTCAGTACTTC. Translated: CASSLAGVAKNIQYF. V is TRBV12-3 or TRBV12-4 and J is TRBJ2-4, with TRBD2 as a possible D gene (5 bases). This CDR3 has 15 residues. Trimming cost V 0 bases and J 0 bases, with 6 bases left between them.

The chain has TRBV5-1 and TRBJ1-4, with D tentatively TRBD1 (5 bases). This CDR3 spans 13 amino acids. Germline CDR1 is SGHRS and CDR2 is YFSETQ. Trimming removed 6 bases at V and 6 bases at J, with 12 bases between. CDR3 sequence reads: CASKRQLDEKLFF. As DNA, the CDR3 is TGCGCCAGCAAGAGACAGTTGGATGAAAAACTGTTTTTT.

This clonotype occurred a few times. CDR3 in DNA: TGTGCCAGTAGTATGAGGGGCGAAAACACCGGGGAGCTGTTTTTT. Its protein product is CASSMRGENTGELFF. V is TRBV19 and J is TRBJ2-2; D may be TRBD1 or TRBD2 (5 bases each). This CDR3 contains 15 residues. Trimming removed 3 bases from V and 2 bases from J, with 10 bases in between. Germline CDR1 LNHDA, CDR2 SQIVND (reference sequence).

The chain couples TRBV6-2 or TRBV6-3 to TRBJ2-2; 8 bases agree with TRBD2. V lost 6 bases, J lost 4 bases, and 4 bases stayed unmatched. CDR1 is MNHEY and CDR2 is SVGEGT in the germline V gene. The CDR3 extends over 14 amino acids. The DNA for the CDR3 is TGTGCCAGCAGCTCCGGACTAGCCACCGGGGAGCTGTTTTTT. Its translation is CASSSGLATGELFF.

Ten or more counts support this clonotype. The rearrangement uses TRBV7-9 and TRBJ2-1; no definite D call. V lost 0 bases and J 8 bases, leaving 17 bases between the germline ends. The CDR3 consists of 16 residues. Germline-derived CDR1 and CDR2 are SEHNR and FQNEAQ (reference sequence). CDR3 amino acids: CASSLAKVAFGDEQFF. DNA for the CDR3: TGTGCCAGCAGCTTAGCAAAGGTCGCGTTTGGGGATGAGCAGTTCTTC.

This clonotype turned up a few times. The V gene is TRBV7-9, the J gene TRBJ2-1; no reliable D call. The germline gives CDR1 SEHNR, CDR2 FQNEAQ (reference sequence). V was cut by 4 bases and J by 4 bases, with 11 bases left in between. The CDR3 length is 14 residues. CDR3 region: CASSSRWRYNEQFF. CDR3 in DNA: TGTGCCAGCAGCTCCCGTTGGCGGTACAATGAGCAGTTCTTC.

This clonotype was counted between two and nine times. V and J are TRBV5-1 and TRBJ2-5; 8 bases are shared with TRBD1. The CDR3 spans 17 residues. V lost 0 bases to trimming and J lost 5 bases; unmatched junction nucleotides: 12. CDR1 and CDR2 (germline): SGHRS, YFSETQ. This CDR3 reads CASSLALGTGALETQYF. CDR3 sequence (DNA): TGCGCCAGCAGCTTGGCTCTTGGGACAGGCGCTTTGGAGACCCAGTACTTC.

V usage is TRBV7-2 and J usage is TRBJ2-2; D may be TRBD1 (6 bases). Germline V gives CDR1 SGHTA, CDR2 FQGNSA. The CDR3 covers 15 residues. V was clipped by 5 bases and J by 2 bases, with 12 bases between them. The CDR3 loop is CASSRQVVNTGELFF. CDR3 DNA sequence: TGTGCCAGCAGCCGACAGGTTGTAAACACCGGGGAGCTGTTTTTT. The full variable domain, completed using reference TRBV7-2 and TRBJ2-2, is GAGVSQSPSNKVTEKGKDVELRCDPISGHTALYWYRQSLGQGLEFLIYFQGNSAPDKSGLPSDRFSAERTGGSVSTLTIQRTQQEDSAVYLCASSRQVVNTGELFFGEGSRLTVL.

The chain employs TRBV4-3 and TRBJ2-5; D tentatively fits TRBD1 or TRBD2 (5 bases each). The length of the CDR3 is 16 residues. Deletions cut 0 bases from V and 1 base from J, with 12 bases between. Germline values: CDR1 LGHNA, CDR2 YSLEER. In DNA, the CDR3 is TGCGCCAGCAGCCAAGAATTGCCAGGGACCCAAGAGACCCAGTACTTC. Its translation: CASSQELPGTQETQYF.

In its sample, this clonotype was seen a few times. The genes are TRBV29-1 and TRBJ1-2, with no clear D. Germline CDR1 and CDR2: SQVTM and ANQGSEA. Trimming removed 0 bases from V and 7 bases from J, with 6 bases in between. CDR3 size: 11 residues. The CDR3 spells CSVEDGLGYTF. The CDR3 nucleotides are TGCAGCGTTGAAGATGGTCTTGGCTACACCTTC.

The chain is built from TRBV7-8 and TRBJ2-3; 12 positions agree with TRBD2. Trimming took 5 bases from V and 7 from J; bases not matched to a gene: 10. Looked up from germline, CDR1 is SGHVS and CDR2 is FQNEAQ. There are 16 residues in the CDR3. The CDR3 spells CASSPTGLAGRYTQYF. CDR3 nucleotides: TGTGCCAGCAGCCCAACCGGACTAGCGGGGCGCTATACGCAGTATTTT. Together with reference TRBV7-8 and TRBJ2-3, the CDR3 gives the full variable domain: GAGVSQSPRYKVAKRGQDVALRCDPISGHVSLFWYQQALGQGPEFLTYFQNEAQLDKSGLPSDRFFAERPEGSVSTLKIQRTQQEDSAVYLCASSPTGLAGRYTQYFGPGTRLTVL.

This clonotype was seen a few times. The chain couples TRBV12-3 or TRBV12-4 to TRBJ2-1; the D call may be TRBD1 or TRBD2 (6 bases each). The CDR3 has 16 amino acids. V was shortened by 0 bases and J by 4 bases, with 13 bases between the two germline ends. The CDR3, as DNA: TGTGCCAGCAGTTTAGCGCGCAGGAGGGGGTACAATGAGCAGTTCTTC. Amino acids: CASSLARRRGYNEQFF.

This clonotype came up a few times. The chain couples TRBV9 to TRBJ1-1, with a tentative D call TRBD1 (5 bases). There are 14 residues in the CDR3. The V and J ends lost 4 bases and 3 bases respectively, with 13 bases between them. Germline V CDR1 and CDR2: SGDLS, YYNGEE. CDR3: CASSPGTWDTEAFF. The DNA of the CDR3 is TGTGCCAGCAGCCCAGGGACGTGGGACACTGAAGCTTTCTTT.

The chain has TRBV7-8 and TRBJ1-5, with a weak D call TRBD1 (5 bases). CDR1 is SGHVS and CDR2 is FQNEAQ in the germline V gene. This CDR3 contains 14 residues. The germline V and J ends were trimmed by 2 bases and 7 bases, with 12 bases remaining between them. The CDR3 sequence: CASSLWGREQPQHF. For the CDR3, the DNA is TGTGCCAGCAGCTTATGGGGGAGGGAACAGCCCCAGCATTTT.

The chain is built from TRBV20-1 and TRBJ2-7, with 8 bases fitting TRBD2. This CDR3 has 15 amino acids. Germline CDR1 DFQATT, CDR2 SNEGSKA (reference sequence). V dropped 0 bases and J dropped 3; count of bases not matched to a gene: 7. The CDR3 DNA is TGCAGTGCTAGAGATCGAACTAGCGGATACTACGAGCAGTACTTC. Amino acid sequence: CSARDRTSGYYEQYF.